This TCR beta chain originates from a study of blood T cell repertoires in COVID-19. Whole-study context: Sites across the United States, Italy and Spain contributed samples from acute and convalescent COVID-19. Sources were T cells, B-cell-depleted T cells, or PBMCs; the material itself was cDNA or gDNA.

Generated by immunoSEQ multiplex PCR, the TCRdb table keeps only in-frame clones and is missing some. The sample has 250,000 to 300,000 clones; roughly 90% are singletons. This CDR3 is 14 amino acids long. The germline V gene has CDR1 MNHEY and CDR2 SVGAGI. Trimming stripped 7 bases from V and 2 bases from J, with 11 bases between. Material for sequencing was peripheral blood. This clonotype was sampled from a man aged 25-45 years with active or convalescent COVID-19. The chain has TRBV6-5 and TRBJ2-2; D ambiguous. The CDR3 region has the DNA TGTGCCAGCAATCTAAGACAAAACACCGGGGAGCTGTTTTTT. This sequence encodes CASNLRQNTGELFF.